Following are 27 T cell receptor beta chains from one sample sequenced in a study of T cells expressing NK-cell markers. TCRdb re-called the 5' RACE reads, yielding one record per CDR3 amino acid sequence without DNA. Across approximately 440,000 distinct CDR3 sequences, the top ten clones capture about 1.5% of the sample. Sequencing used blood T cells: a sorted CD56 or NKG2C T cell subset, CD4+ or CD8+ T cells, or bulk PBMC T cells (not recorded which). Receptor source: a woman aged 50 to 60 in good health.

This chain uses TRBV7-6 with TRBJ2-1; absent DNA, TCRdb's TRBD2 call cannot be checked. The CDR3 spans 16 residues. Per germline, CDR1 SGHVS and CDR2 FNYEAQ. The CDR3 protein is CASSLAGLAGGGEQFF. The whole variable domain, filled in from reference TRBV7-6 and TRBJ2-1, reads GAGVSQSPRYKVTKRGQDVALRCDPISGHVSLYWYRQALGQGPEFLTYFNYEAQQDKSGLPNDRFSAERPEGSISTLTIQRTEQRDSAMYRCASSLAGLAGGGEQFFGPGTRLTVL.

The CDR3 sequence: CASSFFQGSYNEQFF. The chain links TRBV12-3 or TRBV12-4 to TRBJ2-1. The CDR3 runs 15 residues.

V usage is TRBV5-1 and J usage is TRBJ2-1. This CDR3 comprises 13 residues. Germline CDR1 and CDR2: SGHRS and YFSETQ. The CDR3 here is CASRAPQNNEQFF.

The chain employs TRBV4-2 and TRBJ2-3; TCRdb's D gene call, TRBD1, goes unchecked for lack of DNA. CDR3 length: 16 residues. Per the germline V gene, CDR1 is LGHNA and CDR2 is YNFKEQ. The chain's CDR3 is CASSQAPGSGTDTQYF.

The rearrangement uses TRBV12-3 or TRBV12-4 and TRBJ1-4. The CDR3 length is 13 residues. CDR3 residues: CASSSAKNEKLFF.

V usage is TRBV27 and J usage is TRBJ1-6. The V gene's germline CDR1 is MNHEY and CDR2 SMNVEV (reference sequence). The CDR3 is 17 residues long. The CDR3 region is CASSLWMAGGNNSPLHF.

V gene TRBV4-1 combines with J gene TRBJ2-2; TCRdb selects TRBD1, and the lack of DNA leaves this call unchecked. Germline V gene sequence: CDR1 MGHRA, CDR2 YSYEKL. The CDR3 extends over 14 amino acids. This CDR3 is CASRVLGGPGELFF.

The chain carries TRBV12-5 and TRBJ2-1; TCRdb reports TRBD1, a call that lacks DNA to check it against. The CDR3 has 14 residues. Looked up from germline, CDR1 is LGHNT and CDR2 is FRNRAP. The CDR3 reads CASGLPRQGGEQFF.

The chain carries TRBV14 and TRBJ2-1; TCRdb outputs TRBD1, but without DNA this stays unchecked. Germline V CDR1 and CDR2: SGHDN, FVKESK. This CDR3 has 16 amino acids. Here the CDR3 reads CASSQDFRQGGHEQFF.

V and J are TRBV19 and TRBJ1-5; the TRBD1 assignment by TCRdb is unverifiable without DNA. The germline CDR1 and CDR2 sequences are LNHDA and SQIVND (reference sequence). The CDR3 covers 17 residues. The CDR3 spells CASSARPGTGFGQPQHF.

The rearrangement uses TRBV9 and TRBJ2-1; TCRdb outputs TRBD2, but without DNA this stays unchecked. Germline CDR1 SGDLS, CDR2 YYNGEE. This CDR3 has 16 amino acids. The CDR3 region is CASSVDIGLARNEQFF. Based on the CDR3 plus reference TRBV9 and TRBJ2-1, the full variable domain is DSGVTQTPKHLITATGQRVTLRCSPRSGDLSVYWYQQSLDQGLQFLIQYYNGEERAKGNILERFSAQQFPDLHSELNLSSLELGDSALYFCASSVDIGLARNEQFFGPGTRLTVL.

The chain carries TRBV7-9 and TRBJ2-7. CDR3 length equals 13 residues. The germline gives CDR1 SEHNR, CDR2 FQNEAQ (reference sequence). This chain's CDR3 is CASSLPDNYEQYF.

The chain combines TRBV12-3 or TRBV12-4 with TRBJ2-6; no DNA is available, so the TRBD2 call from TCRdb remains unchecked. This CDR3 is built from 17 residues. The CDR3 loop is CASTRLAGASGANVLTF.

The chain uses TRBV24-1 and TRBJ2-1; TCRdb's D call, TRBD2, is unchecked because there is no DNA. The germline V gene encodes CDR1 KGHDR and CDR2 SFDVKD. The CDR3 is 15 amino acids. The CDR3 loop reads CATSTNGGSYNEQFF.

The J gene is TRBJ1-4, the V gene TRBV5-1. The CDR3 consists of 14 residues. Germline assignment: CDR1 SGHRS and CDR2 YFSETQ. The CDR3 here is CASSIDGLGEKLFF.

The rearrangement links TRBV6-6 to TRBJ1-2. The germline gives CDR1 MNHNY, CDR2 SVGAGI (reference sequence). The CDR3 runs to 14 residues. This CDR3 reads CASSYTNLNYGYTF.

The chain combines TRBV7-2 with TRBJ1-4. The CDR3 extends over 15 amino acids. Germline V gene data show CDR1 as SGHTA and CDR2 as FQGNSA. Here the CDR3 reads CASSKFVTSEEKLFF.

The CDR3 spells CATSDWGTGGVDNEQFF. The chain links TRBV24-1 to TRBJ2-1; TCRdb designates TRBD1, a call that cannot be tested without DNA. Looked up from germline, CDR1 is KGHDR and CDR2 is SFDVKD. The CDR3 runs 17 residues.

V is TRBV30 and J is TRBJ2-1; without DNA, the TCRdb call of TRBD2 cannot be checked. The CDR3 spans 15 residues. Germline CDR1 and CDR2: GTSNPN and SVGIG (reference sequence). The CDR3 sequence: CAWSEKAVSYNEQFF. Based on the CDR3 plus reference TRBV30 and TRBJ2-1, the full variable domain is SQTIHQWPATLVQPVGSPLSLECTVEGTSNPNLYWYRQAAGRGLQLLFYSVGIGQISSEVPQNLSASRPQDRQFILSSKKLLLSDSGFYLCAWSEKAVSYNEQFFGPGTRLTVL.

This chain connects TRBV29-1 to TRBJ2-5. Germline V gives CDR1 SQVTM, CDR2 ANQGSEA. The CDR3 runs 15 residues. CDR3 protein: CSVVPAGQFQETQYF.

The V and J genes are TRBV20-1 and TRBJ1-1; the TRBD1 assignment by TCRdb is unverifiable without DNA. The CDR3 is made up of 15 amino acids. Germline lookup yields CDR1 DFQATT and CDR2 SNEGSKA (reference sequence). This CDR3 reads CSARGDRGVNTEAFF.

V gene TRBV10-2 combines with J gene TRBJ2-3. Germline CDR1 WSHSY, CDR2 SAAADI. The CDR3 runs 13 residues. The CDR3 sequence: CASTTNILDTQYF.

The V gene is TRBV12-5, the J gene TRBJ1-5; TCRdb's assignment of TRBD1 cannot be checked, as there is no DNA. The V gene's germline CDR1 is LGHNT and CDR2 FRNRAP. CDR3 size: 15 residues. The CDR3 reads CASGLDGGQGQPQHF.

CDR3 sequence reads: CATVGSSGVGTDTQYF. The chain links TRBV24-1 to TRBJ2-3; TCRdb's D call of TRBD2 is untestable without DNA. The CDR3 length is 16 residues. CDR1 is KGHDR and CDR2 is SFDVKD in the germline V gene.

V and J are TRBV24-1 and TRBJ2-3; TCRdb reports TRBD1, a call that lacks DNA to check it against. The CDR3 is 16 residues long. CDR1 and CDR2 (germline): KGHDR, SFDVKD. The CDR3 here is CATSDYGRENTDTQYF.

This chain links TRBV10-1 with TRBJ2-3. Per germline, CDR1 WNHNN and CDR2 SYGVQD (reference sequence). The CDR3 consists of 12 residues. Here the CDR3 reads CASGKERDTQYF.

The CDR3 protein is CASSATGNGETQYF. The V and J genes are TRBV2 and TRBJ2-5; the D call from TCRdb, TRBD1, cannot be confirmed without DNA. Per germline, CDR1 SNHLY and CDR2 FYNNEI. The CDR3 is 14 amino acids.